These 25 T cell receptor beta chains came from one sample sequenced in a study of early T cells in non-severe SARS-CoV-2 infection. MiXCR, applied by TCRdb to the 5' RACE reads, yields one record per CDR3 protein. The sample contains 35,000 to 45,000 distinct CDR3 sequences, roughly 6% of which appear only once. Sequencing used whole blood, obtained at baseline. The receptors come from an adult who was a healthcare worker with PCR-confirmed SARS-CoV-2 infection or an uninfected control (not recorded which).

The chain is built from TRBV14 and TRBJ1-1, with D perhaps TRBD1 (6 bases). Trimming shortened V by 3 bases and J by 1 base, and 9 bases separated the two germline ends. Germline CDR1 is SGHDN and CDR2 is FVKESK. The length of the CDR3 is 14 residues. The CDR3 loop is CASSHHRENTEAFF. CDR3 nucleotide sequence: TGTGCCAGCAGCCACCACAGGGAGAACACTGAAGCTTTCTTT.

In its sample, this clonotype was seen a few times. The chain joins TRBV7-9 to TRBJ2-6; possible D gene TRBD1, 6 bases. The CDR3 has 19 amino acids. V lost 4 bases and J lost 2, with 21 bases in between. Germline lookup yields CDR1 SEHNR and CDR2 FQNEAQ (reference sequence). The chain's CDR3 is CASSSPPRGRITGANVLTF. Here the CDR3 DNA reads TGTGCCAGCAGCTCCCCTCCCAGGGGACGCATAACTGGGGCCAACGTCCTGACTTTC.

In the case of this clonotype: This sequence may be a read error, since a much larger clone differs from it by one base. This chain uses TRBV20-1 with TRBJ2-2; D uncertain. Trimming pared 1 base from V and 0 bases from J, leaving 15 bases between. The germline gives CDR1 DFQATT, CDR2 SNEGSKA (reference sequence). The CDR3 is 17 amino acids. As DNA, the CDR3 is TGCAGTGCTAGAGTGGAGATCGGGTCCGCGAACACCGGGGAGCTGTTTTTT. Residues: CSARVEIGSANTGELFF.

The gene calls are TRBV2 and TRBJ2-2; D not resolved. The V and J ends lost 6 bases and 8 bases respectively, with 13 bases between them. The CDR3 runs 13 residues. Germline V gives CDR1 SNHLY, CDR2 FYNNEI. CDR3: CASRLEIGGELFF. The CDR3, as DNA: TGTGCCAGCAGGCTAGAAATTGGTGGGGAGCTGTTTTTT.

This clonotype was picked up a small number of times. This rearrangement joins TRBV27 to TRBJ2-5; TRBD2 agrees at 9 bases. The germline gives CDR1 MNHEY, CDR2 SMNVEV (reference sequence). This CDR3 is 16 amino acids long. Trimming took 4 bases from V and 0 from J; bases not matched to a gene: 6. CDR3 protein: CASSSPTSGNQETQYF. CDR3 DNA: TGTGCCAGCAGTTCGCCGACTAGCGGAAACCAAGAGACCCAGTACTTC.

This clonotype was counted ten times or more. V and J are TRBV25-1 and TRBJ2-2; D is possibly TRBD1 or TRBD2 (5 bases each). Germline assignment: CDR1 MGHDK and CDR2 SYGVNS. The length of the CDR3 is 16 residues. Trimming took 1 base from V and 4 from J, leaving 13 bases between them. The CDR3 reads CASSESDRGITGELFF. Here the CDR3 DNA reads TGTGCCAGCAGTGAATCCGACAGAGGGATCACCGGGGAGCTGTTTTTT. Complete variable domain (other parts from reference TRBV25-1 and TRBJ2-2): EADIYQTPRYLVIGTGKKITLECSQTMGHDKMYWYQQDPGMELHLIHYSYGVNSTEKGDLSSESTVSRIRTEHFPLTLESARPSHTSQYLCASSESDRGITGELFFGEGSRLTVL.

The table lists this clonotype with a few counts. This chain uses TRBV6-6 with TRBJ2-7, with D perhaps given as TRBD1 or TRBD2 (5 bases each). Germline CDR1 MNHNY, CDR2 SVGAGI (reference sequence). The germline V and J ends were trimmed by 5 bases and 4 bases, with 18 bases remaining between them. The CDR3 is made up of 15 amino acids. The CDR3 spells CASSTRDRLTYEQYF. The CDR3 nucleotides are TGTGCCAGCAGTACCCGGGACCGCTTAACTTACGAGCAGTACTTC.

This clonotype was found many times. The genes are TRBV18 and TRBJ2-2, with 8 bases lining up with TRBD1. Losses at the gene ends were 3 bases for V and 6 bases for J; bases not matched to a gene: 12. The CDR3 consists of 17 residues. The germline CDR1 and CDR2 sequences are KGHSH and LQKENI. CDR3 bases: TGTGCCAGCTCACCGCTAAGCAGGACAGGGTTTTCCGGGGAGCTGTTTTTT. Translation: CASSPLSRTGFSGELFF. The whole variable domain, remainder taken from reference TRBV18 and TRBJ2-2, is NAGVMQNPRHLVRRRGQEARLRCSPMKGHSHVYWYRQLPEEGLKFMVYLQKENIIDESGMPKERFSAEFPKEGPSILRIQQVVRGDSAAYFCASSPLSRTGFSGELFFGEGSRLTVL.

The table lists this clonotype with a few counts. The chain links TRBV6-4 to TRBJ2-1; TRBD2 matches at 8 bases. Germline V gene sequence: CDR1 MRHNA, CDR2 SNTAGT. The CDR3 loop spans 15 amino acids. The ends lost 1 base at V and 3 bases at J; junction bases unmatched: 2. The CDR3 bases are TGTGCCAGCAGTGACTTGGCGGGGGGCTACAATGAGCAGTTCTTC. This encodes CASSDLAGGYNEQFF.

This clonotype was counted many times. The chain's CDR3 is CATSREGFQGAGYTF. The CDR3 region has the DNA TGTGCCACCAGCAGGGAGGGCTTCCAGGGGGCTGGCTACACCTTC. V gene TRBV15 combines with J gene TRBJ1-2; 8 bases map to TRBD1. After removal of 3 bases from V and 7 bases from J, the junction contained 10 bases not matched to a gene. The CDR3 loop spans 15 amino acids. Germline lookup yields CDR1 LNHNV and CDR2 YYDKDF (reference sequence).

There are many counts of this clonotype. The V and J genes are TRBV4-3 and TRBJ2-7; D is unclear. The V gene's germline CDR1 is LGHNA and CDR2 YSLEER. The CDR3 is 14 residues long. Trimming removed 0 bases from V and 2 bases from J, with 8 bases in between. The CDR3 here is CASSQDAETYEQYF. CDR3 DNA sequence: TGCGCCAGCAGCCAAGACGCGGAAACCTACGAGCAGTACTTC.

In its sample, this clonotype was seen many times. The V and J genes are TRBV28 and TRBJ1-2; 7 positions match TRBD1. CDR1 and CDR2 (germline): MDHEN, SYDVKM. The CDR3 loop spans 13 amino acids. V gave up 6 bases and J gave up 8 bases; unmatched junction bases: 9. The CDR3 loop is CASRLGQVWGYTF. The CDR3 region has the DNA TGTGCCAGCAGACTCGGACAGGTGTGGGGCTACACCTTC.

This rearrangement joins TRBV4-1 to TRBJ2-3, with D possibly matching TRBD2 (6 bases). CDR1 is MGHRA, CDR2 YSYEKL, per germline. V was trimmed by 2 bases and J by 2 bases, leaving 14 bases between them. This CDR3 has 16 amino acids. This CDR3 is CASSQRTRGNTDTQYF. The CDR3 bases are TGCGCCAGCAGCCAACGGACGCGGGGCAACACAGATACGCAGTATTTT.

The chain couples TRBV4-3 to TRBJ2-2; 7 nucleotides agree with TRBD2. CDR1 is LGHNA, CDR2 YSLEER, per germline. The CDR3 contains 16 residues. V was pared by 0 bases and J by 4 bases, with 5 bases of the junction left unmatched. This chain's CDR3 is CASSQDRWGGTGELFF. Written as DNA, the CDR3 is TGCGCCAGCAGCCAAGATCGTTGGGGGGGCACCGGGGAGCTGTTTTTT.

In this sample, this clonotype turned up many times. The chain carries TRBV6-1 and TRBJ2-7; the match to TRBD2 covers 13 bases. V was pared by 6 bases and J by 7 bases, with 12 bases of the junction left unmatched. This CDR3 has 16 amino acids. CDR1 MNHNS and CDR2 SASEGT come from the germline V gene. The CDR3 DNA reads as TGTGCCAGCAGCGCGCTCCCGGGACTAGCGGGGATTGAGCAGTACTTC. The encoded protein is CASSALPGLAGIEQYF.

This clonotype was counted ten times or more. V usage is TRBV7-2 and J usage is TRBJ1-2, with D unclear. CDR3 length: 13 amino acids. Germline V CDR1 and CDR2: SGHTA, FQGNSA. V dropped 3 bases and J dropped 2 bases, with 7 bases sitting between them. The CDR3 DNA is TGTGCCAGCAGCTTCGACACCAACTATGGCTACACCTTC. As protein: CASSFDTNYGYTF.

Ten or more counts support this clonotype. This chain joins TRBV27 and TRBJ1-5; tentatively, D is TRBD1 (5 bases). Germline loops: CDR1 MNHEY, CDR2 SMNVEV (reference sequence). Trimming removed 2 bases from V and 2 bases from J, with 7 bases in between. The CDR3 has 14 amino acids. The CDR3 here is CASSLMTGNQPQHF. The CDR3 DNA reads TGTGCCAGCAGTTTAATGACAGGCAATCAGCCCCAGCATTTT.

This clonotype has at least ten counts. This CDR3 reads CASSFQAHETQYF. The CDR3 DNA is TGTGCCAGCAGCTTTCAGGCACACGAGACCCAGTACTTC. This sequence joins TRBV7-3 and TRBJ2-5; unclear D gene. The V gene's germline CDR1 is SGHTA and CDR2 FQGTGA. V shed 3 bases and J shed 5 bases, with 10 bases lying between them. The CDR3 sequence is 13 residues long.

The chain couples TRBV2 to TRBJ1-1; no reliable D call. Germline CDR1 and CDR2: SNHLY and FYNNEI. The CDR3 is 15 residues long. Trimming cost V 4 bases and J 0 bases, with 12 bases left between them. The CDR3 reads CASSGLFTMNTEAFF. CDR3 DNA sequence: TGTGCCAGCAGTGGCCTGTTTACAATGAACACTGAAGCTTTCTTT.

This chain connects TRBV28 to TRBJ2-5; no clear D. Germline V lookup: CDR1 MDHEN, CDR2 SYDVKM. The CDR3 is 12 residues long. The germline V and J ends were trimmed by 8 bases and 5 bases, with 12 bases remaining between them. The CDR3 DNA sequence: TGTGCCAGCGGGGTAGCTGGCGAGACCCAGTACTTC. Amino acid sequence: CASGVAGETQYF.

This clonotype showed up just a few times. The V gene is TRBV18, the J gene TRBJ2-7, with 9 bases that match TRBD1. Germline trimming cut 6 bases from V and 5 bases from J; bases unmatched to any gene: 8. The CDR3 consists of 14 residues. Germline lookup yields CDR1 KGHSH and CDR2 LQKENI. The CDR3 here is CASSPRTGENEQYF. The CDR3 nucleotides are TGTGCCAGCTCCCCCCGGACAGGGGAAAACGAGCAGTACTTC.

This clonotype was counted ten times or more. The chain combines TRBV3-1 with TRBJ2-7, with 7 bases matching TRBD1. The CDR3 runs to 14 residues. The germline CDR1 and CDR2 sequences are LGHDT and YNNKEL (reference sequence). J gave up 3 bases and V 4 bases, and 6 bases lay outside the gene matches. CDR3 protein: CASSRQGTDYEQYF. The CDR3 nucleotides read TGTGCCAGCAGCCGACAGGGTACGGACTACGAGCAGTACTTC.

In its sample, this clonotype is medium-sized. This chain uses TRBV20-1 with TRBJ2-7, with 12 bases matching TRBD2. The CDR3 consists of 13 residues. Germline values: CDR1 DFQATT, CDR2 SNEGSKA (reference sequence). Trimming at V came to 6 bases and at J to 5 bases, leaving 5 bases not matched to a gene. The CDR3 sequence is CSARTSGVNEQYF. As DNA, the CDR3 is TGCAGTGCAAGGACTAGCGGGGTAAACGAGCAGTACTTC.

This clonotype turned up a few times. Written as DNA, the CDR3 is TGCGCCAGCAGCTTGGCGAGTGCGAACACTGAAGCTTTCTTT. Translating gives CASSLASANTEAFF. This chain joins TRBV5-1 and TRBJ1-1; no clear D gene. The CDR3 covers 14 residues. V was clipped by 0 bases and J by 1 base, with 7 bases between them. Germline CDR1 SGHRS, CDR2 YFSETQ.

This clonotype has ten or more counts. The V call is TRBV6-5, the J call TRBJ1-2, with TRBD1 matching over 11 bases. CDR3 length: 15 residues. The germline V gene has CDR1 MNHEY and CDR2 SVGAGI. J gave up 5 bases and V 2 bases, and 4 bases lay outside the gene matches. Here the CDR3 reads CASSYGQGASYGYTF. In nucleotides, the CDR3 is TGTGCCAGCAGTTACGGACAGGGGGCGAGTTATGGCTACACCTTC.